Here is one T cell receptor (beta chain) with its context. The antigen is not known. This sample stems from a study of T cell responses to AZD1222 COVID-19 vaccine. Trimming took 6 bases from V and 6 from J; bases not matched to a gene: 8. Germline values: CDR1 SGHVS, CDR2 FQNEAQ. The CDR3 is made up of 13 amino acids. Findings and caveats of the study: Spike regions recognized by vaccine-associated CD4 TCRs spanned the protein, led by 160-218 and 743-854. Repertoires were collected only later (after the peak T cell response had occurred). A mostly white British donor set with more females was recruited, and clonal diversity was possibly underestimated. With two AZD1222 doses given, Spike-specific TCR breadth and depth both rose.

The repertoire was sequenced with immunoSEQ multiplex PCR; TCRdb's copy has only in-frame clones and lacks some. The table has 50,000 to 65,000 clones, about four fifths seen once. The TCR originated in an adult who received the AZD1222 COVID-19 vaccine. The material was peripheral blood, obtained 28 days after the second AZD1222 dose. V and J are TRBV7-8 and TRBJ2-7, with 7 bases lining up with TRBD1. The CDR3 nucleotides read TGTGCCAGCAGACCCTCCAGACAGGGCGAGCAGTACTTC. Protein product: CASRPSRQGEQYF. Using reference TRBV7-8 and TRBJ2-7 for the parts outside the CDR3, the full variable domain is GAGVSQSPRYKVAKRGQDVALRCDPISGHVSLFWYQQALGQGPEFLTYFQNEAQLDKSGLPSDRFFAERPEGSVSTLKIQRTQQEDSAVYLCASRPSRQGEQYFGPGTRLTVT.